This T cell receptor (beta chain) was obtained from a study of tumor and adjacent non-tumor tissue in lung cancer (dated by TCRdb to 2016 to 2019). With respect to the entire study: Of the cohort, eleven to twelve patients had adenocarcinoma, 2 had squamous cell carcinoma and 1 had small cell lung cancer. Among the approximately 15 patients, ages ranged from roughly 31 to 85 years, approximately 10 were men and 5 were women, and disease was TNM stage I to III. A total of roughly 120,000,000 productive TCRbeta reads were generated by sequencing, corresponding to an average of approximately 4 million reads per sample. Using bulk TCRbeta repertoires from approximately 15 lung cancer patients, the study set lung tumor tissue side by side with matched distant non-tumor lung tissue. TCRbeta CDR3 sequencing was performed on roughly 27 paired specimens, with one tumor sample and one normal lung sample collected per patient.

Study-level results and caveats: TCR diversity (inverse Simpson) was significantly higher in tumor than in normal lung tissue (roughly 430 vs 170, P = 0.0075, Mann-Whitney U test). The sequencing platform is not named in the methods, and unique molecular identifiers are not mentioned. Only approximately 16 patients were included in the cohort, and the need for larger samples and more detailed clinical data was noted by the authors. Because peripheral blood was not sequenced, the blood TCRbeta repertoires of the lung cancer patients in the study went unexamined. In normal lung, the top 100 clones accounted for a significantly larger cumulative share of the repertoire than in tumor tissue. Younger patients had significantly higher TCR diversity, and higher tumor TCR diversity was associated with shorter overall and disease-free survival.

A word on this clonotype: It lacks a known antigen. No quality values exist for individual bases; no much larger clone is one base distant.

RNA was isolated from bulk, unsorted tissue, and RNA quality was assessed with a NanoDrop ND-1000 and an Agilent 2100. Distant non-tumor tissue taken more than 3 cm from the tumor edge was used as the normal lung sample. All donors had newly diagnosed lung cancer, had not received prior chemotherapy, and were admitted for thoracic surgery in China between August and November 2014. Patients who had received previous radiotherapy or chemotherapy, or who had another concurrent cancer, were excluded from the study. Surgical tissue pieces of about 1-2 cm3 were preserved in RNAlater solution and stored at -80 °C until use. Libraries were constructed by multiplex PCR. The sequencing machine was an Illumina HiSeq 2500. TCRbeta libraries were constructed through three rounds of nested PCR with primers (Table S4) according to protocols adapted from ARM-PCR. PCR products of 200-500 bp were gel-excised and purified with the QIAquick gel extraction kit before sequencing. On the study's bioinformatics: Reads were cleaned with Trimmomatic, merged with FLASH into complete CDR3 sequences, and assigned to V(D)J germline segments with MiTCR. Clonal diversity was computed as the inverse Simpson's index with VDJtools. In-frame sequences without a premature stop codon were defined as productive reads. TCRdb reworked the public reads: Q25 trimming with fastp, MiXCR clone assembly, productive beta chains retained. Every distinct CDR3 protein forms one entry, paired with its most common genes and DNA. TCRdb's processing, not the authors' own work, is the source of the V and J calls. For this sample there are 70,000 to 90,000 distinct CDR3 sequences; 65% to 85% appear just once. In total, the top ten clones hold 45% to 55% of the sample.

Sequenced input: distant non-tumor lung tissue. The receptor was derived from a man aged 60 to 69 with non-small cell lung cancer.

DNA sequence: TGTGCCATCACCGACCGAACAGCCCGCTATGAGCAGTTCTTC. It is translated as CAITDRTARYEQFF. The rearranged chain carries TRBV6-2 or TRBV6-3 and TRBJ2-1; no D gene is confidently identified. The germline V gene specifies MNHEY as CDR1 and SVGEGT as CDR2. The CDR3, cysteine through phenylalanine, is 14 amino acids long. The retained sequence is limited to the CDR3, 42 bases, with the frame set at the first base. Relative to germline, V is 10 bases shorter and J is 8 bases shorter, with 21 bases between their ends.